Listed here is a single T cell receptor beta chain. The target antigen is unknown. The data are from a study of T cell responses to AZD1222 COVID-19 vaccine. Clones were sequenced by immunoSEQ multiplex PCR, and TCRdb holds only the in-frame ones, with some missing. The sample lists tens of thousands of clones, nearly 85% occurring once. General study findings and limits: White British ancestry dominated among donors, who included more females, and clonal diversity was possibly underestimated. The reported proportion of spike-specific TCRs targeting unmutated variant regions was nearly half. Only 5 or 6 individuals given AZD1222 were seropositive at baseline.

CDR3 size: 13 residues. Per germline, CDR1 MNHEY and CDR2 SVGEGT. Between the trimmed V and J ends, which lost 5 bases and 6 bases, there was a span of 13 bases. This chain connects TRBV6-2 or TRBV6-3 to TRBJ1-1; no definite D call. This sequence originates from an adult in good health. This sample comprised peripheral blood, obtained on day 0 of AZD1222 vaccination. The CDR3: CASSTRTRAEAFF. CDR3 nucleotide sequence: TGTGCCAGCAGTACCCGGACCCGAGCTGAAGCTTTCTTT.